This passage covers 20 T cell receptor beta chains from one sample sequenced in a study of blood T cell repertoires in COVID-19. Generated by immunoSEQ multiplex PCR, the TCRdb table keeps only in-frame clones and is missing some. The data show roughly 300,000 clones, around nine tenths seen once. The sequenced sample was PBMCs or T cells enriched from blood (not recorded which). The receptor source for this set is a woman in her thirties who had recovered from COVID-19.

This sequence joins TRBV7-9 and TRBJ2-5, with TRBD1 identical over 8 bases. The germline gives CDR1 SEHNR, CDR2 FQNEAQ (reference sequence). V gave up 5 bases and J gave up 5 bases; unmatched junction bases: 7. The CDR3 totals 14 residues. DNA of the CDR3: TGTGCCAGCAGCGTAGGATCAGGGGGCGAGACCCAGTACTTC. It encodes CASSVGSGGETQYF.

The chain recombines TRBV28 with TRBJ2-7, with 10 bases lining up with TRBD2. The CDR3 length is 18 residues. The germline V gene has CDR1 MDHEN and CDR2 SYDVKM. V lost 1 base and J lost 0; bases outside the gene matches: 9. For the CDR3, the DNA is TGTGCCAGCAGTTTATTCCCTAGCGGGAGCCCTTCCTCCTACGAGCAGTACTTC. This codes for CASSLFPSGSPSSYEQYF.

This chain joins TRBV11-1 and TRBJ2-1, with 14 positions matching TRBD2. Germline assignment: CDR1 SGHAT and CDR2 FQDESV (reference sequence). After removal of 5 bases from V and 0 bases from J, the junction contained 0 bases not matched to a gene. CDR3 length equals 16 residues. The CDR3 sequence is CASSGTSGSSYNEQFF. The CDR3 DNA is TGTGCCAGCAGCGGGACTAGCGGGAGCTCCTACAATGAGCAGTTCTTC.

The chain couples TRBV2 to TRBJ1-5, with 8 bases identical to TRBD1. Germline V gives CDR1 SNHLY, CDR2 FYNNEI. Trimming took 3 bases from V and 7 from J; bases not matched to a gene: 5. The CDR3 loop spans 14 amino acids. The CDR3 bases are TGTGCCAGCAGTGACGGACAGGGTCGGCAGCCCCAGCATTTT. Translated: CASSDGQGRQPQHF.

The rearrangement uses TRBV4-3 and TRBJ1-4; 11 bases map to TRBD1. Germline V gene data show CDR1 as LGHNA and CDR2 as YSLEER. This CDR3 has 17 residues. The trim removed 0 bases at V and 5 bases at J, leaving 5 bases unmatched. The CDR3 DNA is TGCGCCAGCAGCCAAGATTGGACAGGGGGCCCGAATGAAAAACTGTTTTTT. It specifies CASSQDWTGGPNEKLFF.

This clone was seen just once. The genes are TRBV7-3 and TRBJ2-1; 10 bases fit TRBD2. V lost 5 bases and J lost 0; bases outside the gene matches: 4. CDR3 length: 16 residues. Germline lookup yields CDR1 SGHTA and CDR2 FQGTGA. Here the CDR3 reads CASSILAGSSYNEQFF. CDR3 in DNA: TGTGCCAGCAGCATACTAGCGGGGAGCTCCTACAATGAGCAGTTCTTC.

The chain combines TRBV4-3 with TRBJ2-1; 7 positions match TRBD2. Germline CDR1 and CDR2: LGHNA and YSLEER. CDR3 size: 15 residues. Trimming took 1 base from V and 0 from J; bases not matched to a gene: 0. The CDR3 spells CASSQGEGSYNEQFF. As DNA, the CDR3 is TGCGCCAGCAGCCAAGGGGAGGGCTCCTACAATGAGCAGTTCTTC.

This clone was detected only a few times. J is TRBJ1-2 and V is TRBV2; D not certain. CDR1 and CDR2 (germline): SNHLY, FYNNEI. This CDR3 is 14 amino acids long. V was cut by 6 bases and J by 7 bases, with 18 bases left in between. CDR3 in DNA: TGTGCCAGCAGGGGAGGGCGGGAGAATCTTGGCTACACCTTC. Its protein is CASRGGRENLGYTF.

V gene TRBV6-2 or TRBV6-3 combines with J gene TRBJ1-3, with unresolved D. V gave up 4 bases and J gave up 4 bases, with 11 bases separating them. The CDR3 has 14 residues. CDR1 is MNHEY, CDR2 SVGEGT, per germline. The CDR3 is CASSFGLSGNTIYF. DNA of the CDR3: TGTGCCAGCAGTTTTGGACTCTCCGGAAACACCATATATTTT.

By frequency in the sample, this clone is medium-sized (0.01 to 0.1%). The junction departs from germline at one end; a sequencing error may be responsible. The chain is built from TRBV7-7 and TRBJ1-3, with 9 bases that match TRBD1. The CDR3 is 20 residues long. CDR1 and CDR2 from the germline V gene are SSHAT and FNYEAQ (reference sequence). For the CDR3, the DNA is TGTGCTAGCAGAGATGCGGGACAGGGCCACTCGACCATCTCTGGAAACACCATATATTTT. Its translation is CASRDAGQGHSTISGNTIYF.

The rearrangement joins TRBV5-1 to TRBJ1-4; the match to TRBD1 covers 7 bases. The CDR3 loop spans 13 amino acids. The junction had 6 bases not matched to a gene; V was cut back by 5 bases and J by 8 bases. Germline V gives CDR1 SGHRS, CDR2 YFSETQ. CDR3 bases: TGCGCCAGCAGAGAGGGGGCGTCAGAAAAACTGTTTTTT. Protein product: CASREGASEKLFF.

The chain employs TRBV7-9 and TRBJ2-2, with D possibly being TRBD1 (6 bases). This CDR3 contains 15 residues. V gave up 5 bases and J gave up 1 base, with 11 bases separating them. CDR1 SEHNR and CDR2 FQNEAQ come from the germline V gene (reference sequence). Here the CDR3 DNA reads TGTGCCAGCAGCCGAGACAGGTTGAACACCGGGGAGCTGTTTTTT. This gives the protein CASSRDRLNTGELFF.

This clone was picked up one time. The V and J genes are TRBV4-3 and TRBJ2-1, with 8 bases identical to TRBD2. CDR1 and CDR2 (germline): LGHNA, YSLEER. CDR3 length: 14 amino acids. V lost 1 base, J lost 8 bases, and 4 bases stayed unmatched. CDR3 in DNA: TGCGCCAGCAGCCAAGGGGGAGCGGGAGATGAGCAGTTCTTC. This codes for CASSQGGAGDEQFF.

The chain links TRBV5-1 to TRBJ1-5, with D possibly matching TRBD1 (5 bases). The germline V gene encodes CDR1 SGHRS and CDR2 YFSETQ. The V end lost 1 base, the J end lost 1 base, and 9 bases lay between the germline ends. CDR3 length: 15 residues. The CDR3 DNA follows: TGCGCCAGCAGCTTGAATGGGGCCAGCAATCAGCCCCAGCATTTT. Translating it yields CASSLNGASNQPQHF. The variable domain in full, completed from reference TRBV5-1 and TRBJ1-5, reads KAGVTQTPRYLIKTRGQQVTLSCSPISGHRSVSWYQQTPGQGLQFLFEYFSETQRNKGNFPGRFSGRQFSNSRSEMNVSTLELGDSALYLCASSLNGASNQPQHFGDGTRLSIL.

This clone was seen just once. V gene TRBV3-1 (or the pseudogene TRBV3-2) combines with J gene TRBJ2-6, with 7 bases that match TRBD1. Unmatched junction bases numbered 7, after V lost 2 bases and J lost 0 bases. The length of the CDR3 is 18 residues. Per germline, CDR1 LGHDT and CDR2 YNNKEL (reference sequence). The CDR3 reads CASSQLTGRASGANVLTF. The CDR3 DNA sequence: TGTGCCAGCAGCCAATTGACAGGGAGAGCCTCTGGGGCCAACGTCCTGACTTTC.

In this sample, this clone turned up a few times. This chain connects TRBV5-1 to TRBJ1-5; the match to TRBD1 covers 10 bases. The CDR3 length is 14 residues. V was pared by 4 bases and J by 6 bases, with 4 bases of the junction left unmatched. CDR1 SGHRS and CDR2 YFSETQ come from the germline V gene. CDR3 sequence (DNA): TGCGCCAGCAGCCCCGGGACAGGGGTTCAGCCCCAGCATTTT. Encoded protein: CASSPGTGVQPQHF.

The chain employs TRBV5-3 and TRBJ2-5; TRBD1 agrees at 8 bases. TRBV5-3 counts as an open reading frame of uncertain function. J lost 3 bases, V lost 10 bases, and 5 bases had no gene match. There are 12 residues in the CDR3. CDR3 residues: CAPRTGKETQYF. The DNA for the CDR3 is TGTGCCCCCCGGACAGGGAAAGAGACCCAGTACTTC.

The rearrangement joins TRBV11-2 to TRBJ1-6; D may be TRBD1 (5 bases). Per germline, CDR1 SGHAT and CDR2 FQNNGV. V was trimmed by 8 bases and J by 8 bases, leaving 7 bases between them. The CDR3 length is 11 residues. The CDR3 coding sequence is TGTGCCAGCGGGGACTATTCACCCCTCCACTTT. It is translated as CASGDYSPLHF.

The chain combines TRBV7-2 with TRBJ2-7, with D possibly matching TRBD2 (5 bases). Trimming left V 4 bases short and J 3 bases short, with 7 bases between. The CDR3 sequence is 12 residues long. In germline, CDR1 is SGHTA, CDR2 FQGNSA. Written as DNA, the CDR3 is TGTGCCAGCAGCTCGAGCGGCTACGAGCAGTACTTC. Its translation: CASSSSGYEQYF.

This chain joins TRBV18 and TRBJ2-1; 13 bases are shared with TRBD2. The ends lost 4 bases at V and 4 bases at J; junction bases unmatched: 4. Germline loops: CDR1 KGHSH, CDR2 LQKENI. This CDR3 is 16 amino acids long. The CDR3 nucleotides read TGTGCCAGCTCACGACAACTAGCGGGAGGGTACAATGAGCAGTTCTTC. It codes for CASSRQLAGGYNEQFF.